A selection of T cell receptor beta chains follows, all from one sample in a study of cytotoxic CD8 clonotypes in ibrutinib-treated CLL. TCRdb keeps only in-frame clones here, not all; method: immunoSEQ multiplex PCR. The sample records tens of thousands of clones, approximately 87% being singletons. Specimen: PBMCs, collected after 24 months of ibrutinib treatment. The origin of the receptors is a human donor with chronic lymphocytic leukemia. CDR3s include the opening cysteine and the closing phenylalanine or tryptophan. D genes are given only for firm matches. Size is stated for part of the rows, as once, few or many counts, or as a class when the clone is expanded.

J | size | V | D | length | CDR3 | DNA
TRBJ2-7 | . | TRBV28 | . | 14 | CASSQMDRTYEQYF | TGTGCCAGCAGTCAAATGGACAGAACCTACGAGCAGTACTTC
TRBJ1-1 | . | TRBV7-9 | TRBD1 | 15 | CASSSPDRANTEAFF | TGTGCCAGCAGCAGCCCGGACAGGGCGAACACTGAAGCTTTCTTT
TRBJ1-2 | . | TRBV7-2 | TRBD1 | 13 | CASSPQGGDGYTF | TGTGCCAGCAGCCCTCAGGGGGGCGACGGCTACACCTTC
TRBJ1-4 | . | TRBV25-1 | TRBD1 | 18 | CASSLGTGGIETNEKLFF | TGTGCCAGCAGTCTCGGGACAGGGGGCATTGAGACTAATGAAAAACTGTTTTTT
TRBJ2-1 | . | TRBV7-2 | TRBD2 | 17 | CASSLPTLAGRNNEQFF | TGTGCCAGCAGCTTACCCACGCTAGCGGGGAGGAACAATGAGCAGTTCTTC
TRBJ2-5 | . | TRBV28 | TRBD2 | 17 | CASSSYLGLADGETQYF | TGTGCCAGCAGTTCCTATCTCGGACTAGCTGATGGGGAGACCCAGTACTTC
TRBJ2-1 | . | TRBV28 | TRBD2 | 17 | CASSRLIAGGRGNEQFF | TGTGCCAGCAGCCGACTGATAGCGGGAGGGAGGGGCAATGAGCAGTTCTTC
TRBJ2-7 | once | TRBV7-9 | TRBD2 | 14 | CASKRVAGGYEQYF | TGTGCCAGCAAGCGAGTAGCGGGAGGGTACGAGCAGTACTTC
TRBJ2-3 | . | TRBV29-1 | TRBD2 | 15 | CSVTGTSGAPDTQYF | TGCAGCGTCACCGGGACTAGCGGGGCTCCAGATACGCAGTATTTT
TRBJ2-7 | . | TRBV6-5 | TRBD1 | 14 | CASTNSGGIDEQYF | TGTGCCAGCACCAATTCAGGGGGAATCGACGAGCAGTACTTC
TRBJ2-2 | . | TRBV6-5 | TRBD1 | 16 | CASSYGTGMNTGELFF | TGTGCCAGCAGTTACGGGACAGGGATGAACACCGGGGAGCTGTTTTTT
TRBJ2-7 | few | TRBV18 | . | 12 | CASMGLLYEQYF | TGTGCCAGCATGGGACTGCTTTACGAGCAGTACTTC
TRBJ1-1 | . | TRBV18 | . | 14 | CASSRETQNTEAFF | TGTGCCAGCTCACGGGAGACTCAAAACACTGAAGCTTTCTTT
TRBJ1-1 | . | TRBV5-4 | . | 12 | CASSPRNTEAFF | TGTGCCAGCAGCCCCAGGAACACTGAAGCTTTCTTT
TRBJ1-2 | . | TRBV2 | . | 15 | CASSEALITAYGYTF | TGTGCCAGCAGTGAAGCCCTTATAACCGCCTATGGCTACACCTTC
TRBJ2-3 | medium-sized | TRBV11-3 | . | 18 | CASSLTPPGSGFTDTQYF | TGTGCCAGCAGCTTAACCCCGCCGGGGAGCGGTTTCACAGATACGCAGTATTTT
TRBJ1-5 | . | TRBV4-1 | . | 16 | CASSQDQTGGNQPQHF | TGCGCCAGCAGCCAAGATCAGACAGGTGGCAATCAGCCCCAGCATTTT
TRBJ2-5 | . | TRBV4-3 | . | 16 | CASSQVVGGKGETQYF | TGCGCCAGCAGCCAAGTTGTAGGGGGGAAAGGAGAGACCCAGTACTTC
TRBJ2-4 | . | TRBV29-1 | . | 11 | CSVGSANIQYF | TGCAGCGTCGGGAGCGCAAACATTCAGTACTTC
TRBJ2-7 | . | TRBV6-5 | . | 16 | CASSYTTLGPAYEQYF | TGTGCCAGCAGTTACACAACCTTGGGACCAGCCTACGAGCAGTACTTC
TRBJ2-7 | . | TRBV7-2 | . | 14 | CASSLGTGPSEQYF | TGTGCCAGCAGCTTAGGAACAGGGCCCTCCGAGCAGTACTTC
TRBJ2-3 | . | TRBV7-2 | . | 13 | CASSFTRGDTQYF | TGTGCCAGCAGCTTCACCCGGGGCGATACGCAGTATTTT
TRBJ2-2 | . | TRBV6-6 | . | 15 | CASSPERGVGGELFF | TGTGCCAGCAGCCCGGAGAGGGGAGTAGGCGGGGAGCTGTTTTTT
TRBJ2-3 | . | TRBV28 | . | 17 | CASSLFGGAGNTDTQYF | TGTGCCAGCAGTTTATTTGGGGGGGCAGGGAATACAGATACGCAGTATTTT
TRBJ1-5 | . | TRBV5-1 | . | 15 | CASSLSGISNQPQHF | TGCGCCAGCAGCTTGTCGGGGATCAGCAATCAGCCCCAGCATTTT
TRBJ2-2 | once | TRBV28 | TRBD2 | 16 | CASIPLAGVRTGELFF | TGTGCCAGCATCCCGCTAGCGGGAGTTCGCACCGGGGAGCTGTTTTTT
TRBJ2-3 | . | TRBV27 | TRBD2 | 19 | CASSSGLAGSWGYTDTQYF | TGTGCCAGCAGTTCGGGACTAGCGGGATCCTGGGGGTACACAGATACGCAGTATTTT
TRBJ2-5 | few | TRBV7-9 | . | 14 | CASSLAHGGETQYF | TGTGCCAGCAGCTTAGCCCACGGCGGGGAGACCCAGTACTTC
TRBJ2-3 | . | TRBV11-2 | . | 17 | CASSLVSGGWGTDTQYF | TGTGCCAGCAGCTTAGTCTCCGGCGGGTGGGGCACAGATACGCAGTATTTT
TRBJ2-1 | . | TRBV11-2 | TRBD1 | 17 | CASSPIQGHQSYNEQFF | TGTGCCAGCAGCCCCATACAGGGGCATCAGTCCTACAATGAGCAGTTCTTC
TRBJ1-2 | . | TRBV30 | TRBD1 | 14 | CAGGNDRARYGYTF | TGTGCCGGAGGGAACGACAGGGCCAGATATGGCTACACCTTC
TRBJ2-5 | once | TRBV10-3 | TRBD1 | 14 | CAISDGDRQETQYF | TGTGCCATCAGTGACGGGGACAGGCAAGAGACCCAGTACTTC
TRBJ2-1 | . | TRBV11-2 | TRBD2 | 15 | CASRRTSGRPDEQFF | TGTGCCAGCAGGCGAACTAGCGGGAGGCCGGATGAGCAGTTCTTC
TRBJ1-2 | . | TRBV6-1 | TRBD1 | 15 | CASSPQTGTFYGYTF | TGTGCCAGCAGTCCCCAGACAGGGACATTCTATGGCTACACCTTC
TRBJ2-5 | . | TRBV6-5 | . | 14 | CASSYSGNSETQYF | TGTGCCAGCAGTTACTCGGGGAATTCGGAGACCCAGTACTTC
TRBJ1-1 | . | TRBV5-1 | . | 13 | CASSPLLNTEAFF | TGCGCCAGCAGCCCGCTATTGAACACTGAAGCTTTCTTT
TRBJ1-5 | . | TRBV19 | TRBD1 | 16 | CASSSAGGYSNQPQHF | TGTGCCAGTAGTAGTGCAGGGGGGTATAGCAATCAGCCCCAGCATTTT
TRBJ2-3 | . | TRBV27 | . | 16 | CASSLGGHPSTDTQYF | TGTGCCAGCAGTTTAGGCGGGCACCCTAGCACAGATACGCAGTATTTT
TRBJ2-5 | . | TRBV19 | . | 15 | CASSIPAGGLETQYF | TGTGCCAGTAGTATTCCGGCAGGGGGGTTGGAGACCCAGTACTTC
TRBJ1-1 | . | TRBV6-1 | TRBD1 | 15 | CASSETPTGGAEAFF | TGTGCCAGCAGTGAAACCCCGACAGGGGGGGCTGAAGCTTTCTTT
TRBJ2-5 | . | TRBV27 | TRBD1 | 16 | CASSSGTGGLRETQYF | TGTGCCAGCAGCTCCGGGACAGGGGGTTTGCGAGAGACCCAGTACTTC
TRBJ2-7 | . | TRBV29-1 | . | 13 | CSVQIPRVWEQYF | TGCAGCGTTCAGATCCCGAGGGTTTGGGAGCAGTACTTC
TRBJ1-5 | . | TRBV5-6 | . | 13 | CASSFTANQPQHF | TGTGCCAGCAGCTTCACAGCGAATCAGCCCCAGCATTTT
TRBJ2-2 | few | TRBV11-3 | . | 17 | CASSLEKATSNTGELFF | TGTGCCAGCAGCTTAGAGAAGGCGACGTCGAACACCGGGGAGCTGTTTTTT
TRBJ2-7 | few | TRBV5-1 | . | 13 | CASSLLASYEQYF | TGCGCCAGCAGCTTGCTAGCTTCCTACGAGCAGTACTTC
TRBJ2-4 | . | TRBV6-5 | TRBD2 | 13 | CASSSGRSGIQYF | TGTGCCAGCAGCTCTGGACGTAGCGGGATTCAGTACTTC
TRBJ1-1 | . | TRBV11-2 | . | 13 | CASSLRQNTEAFF | TGTGCCAGCAGCTTACGACAGAACACTGAAGCTTTCTTT
TRBJ2-1 | . | TRBV7-6 | TRBD2 | 15 | CASSLAGTSAGEQFF | TGTGCCAGCAGCTTAGCGGGGACTAGCGCGGGTGAGCAGTTCTTC
TRBJ1-2 | . | TRBV28 | . | 15 | CASSLRNRPREGYTF | TGTGCCAGCAGTTTAAGAAACAGGCCTAGGGAGGGCTACACCTTC
TRBJ1-2 | . | TRBV30 | . | 14 | CAWSVPGRVHGYTF | TGTGCCTGGAGTGTGCCGGGCAGGGTCCATGGCTACACCTTC
TRBJ1-6 | . | TRBV6-1 | TRBD1 | 14 | CASTVGQINSPLHF | TGTGCCAGCACGGTGGGACAGATTAATTCACCCCTCCACTTT
TRBJ1-1 | . | TRBV5-1 | . | 14 | CASSQRQGRPEAFF | TGCGCCAGCAGCCAGCGCCAGGGTCGACCTGAAGCTTTCTTT
TRBJ2-3 | . | TRBV27 | TRBD1 | 16 | CASSRTGTGFTDTQYF | TGTGCCAGCAGCCGTACCGGGACAGGATTCACAGATACGCAGTATTTT
TRBJ2-2 | . | TRBV11-1 | TRBD2 | 15 | CASSFSGSFTGELFF | TGTGCCAGCAGCTTTAGCGGGAGTTTCACCGGGGAGCTGTTTTTT
TRBJ1-5 | . | TRBV28 | . | 15 | CASKVRDYSNQPQHF | TGTGCCAGCAAAGTCCGGGACTATAGCAATCAGCCCCAGCATTTT
TRBJ2-1 | . | TRBV19 | . | 16 | CASSITPSLGGNEQFF | TGTGCCAGTAGTATCACCCCTTCCCTAGGGGGCAATGAGCAGTTCTTC
TRBJ2-2 | . | TRBV25-1 | TRBD2 | 15 | CASSGLAGGPGELFF | TGTGCCAGCAGTGGACTAGCGGGAGGTCCCGGGGAGCTGTTTTTT
TRBJ2-5 | . | TRBV6-5 | . | 12 | CASRGTRATQYF | TGTGCCAGCAGGGGGACAAGGGCGACCCAGTACTTC